Many counts were recorded for the clone carrying this T cell receptor beta chain. The sample comes from a study of T cells in Graves' hyperthyroidism and ophthalmopathy. Researchers amplified the TCR beta CDR3 regions from RNA transcripts. Using the HTBI primer set, a first-round RT-PCR was run on the TCR CDR3. TCRdb passed the multiplex PCR reads through MiXCR, listing each CDR3 protein once. The table has roughly 510,000 distinct CDR3 sequences, less than 25% seen once. Using around 10 ml of fresh peripheral blood, PBMCs were prepared. CDR3 size: 13 residues. Trimming shortened V by 4 bases and J by 5 bases, and 11 bases separated the two germline ends. The V gene's germline CDR1 is MGHRA and CDR2 YSYEKL.

V is TRBV4-1 and J is TRBJ2-5; D may be TRBD1 or TRBD2 (5 bases each). The sequence derives from a man younger than 30 with Graves' hyperthyroidism. The sequenced material came from blood. CDR3 sequence reads: CASSRKGRETQYF. CDR3 DNA: TGCGCCAGCAGCCGGAAGGGACGGGAGACCCAGTACTTC.